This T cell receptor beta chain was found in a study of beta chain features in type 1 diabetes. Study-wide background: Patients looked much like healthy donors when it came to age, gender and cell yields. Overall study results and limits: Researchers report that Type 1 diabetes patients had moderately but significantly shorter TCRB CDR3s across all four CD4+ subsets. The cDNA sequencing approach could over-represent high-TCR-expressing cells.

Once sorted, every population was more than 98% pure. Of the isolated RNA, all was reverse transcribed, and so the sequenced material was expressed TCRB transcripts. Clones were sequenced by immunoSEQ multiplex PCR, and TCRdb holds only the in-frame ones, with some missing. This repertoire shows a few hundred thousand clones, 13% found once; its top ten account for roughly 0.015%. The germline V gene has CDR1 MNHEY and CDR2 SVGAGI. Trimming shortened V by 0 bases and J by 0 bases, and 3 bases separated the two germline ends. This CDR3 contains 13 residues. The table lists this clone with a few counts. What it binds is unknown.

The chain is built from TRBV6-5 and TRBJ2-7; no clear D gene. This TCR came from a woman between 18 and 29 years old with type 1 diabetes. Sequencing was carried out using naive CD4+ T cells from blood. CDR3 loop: CASSYSLSYEQYF. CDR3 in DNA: TGTGCCAGCAGTTACTCTCTCTCCTACGAGCAGTACTTC.